The rows below give T cell receptor beta chains drawn from one sample of a study of blood T cell repertoires in COVID-19. Only in-frame clones appear in the TCRdb table, and some are missing; sequencing was by immunoSEQ multiplex PCR. The data contain about 190,000 clones, approximately 80% of them singletons. The sequenced sample consisted of peripheral blood. These TCRs come from a man in his fifties or sixties who had recovered from COVID-19. Each CDR3 is given with its conserved first and last residue. Fields, in order: clone size, J gene, D gene, V gene, CDR3 DNA, CDR3 protein. A D gene is named only where the DNA matches it firmly. Where a row states a size, it is once, few, many or the class of an expanded clone; other rows omit it.

abundance: few
j_gene: TRBJ1-3
d_gene: TRBD1
v_gene: TRBV11-2
CDR3nt: TGTGCCAGCAGCCCAATATACCGGGACAGGGCTGGAAACACCATATATTTT
CDR3aa: CASSPIYRDRAGNTIYF

abundance: few
j_gene: TRBJ1-1
d_gene: TRBD1
v_gene: TRBV2
CDR3nt: TGTGCCAGCAGTGCGACAGGGCGGAACACTGAAGCTTTCTTT
CDR3aa: CASSATGRNTEAFF

abundance: .
j_gene: TRBJ2-7
d_gene: .
v_gene: TRBV25-1
CDR3nt: TGTGCCAGCAGCCCCGACAGGGGAGGGTCCTACGAGCAGTACTTC
CDR3aa: CASSPDRGGSYEQYF

abundance: .
j_gene: TRBJ2-1
d_gene: TRBD2
v_gene: TRBV5-1
CDR3nt: TGCGCCACCCGAGGTGGGACTAGCAACAATGAGCAGTTCTTC
CDR3aa: CATRGGTSNNEQFF

abundance: .
j_gene: TRBJ1-4
d_gene: TRBD1
v_gene: TRBV3-1/TRBV3-2
CDR3nt: TGTGCCAGCAGCCATACAGGGGTTTCGGAAAAACTGTTTTTT
CDR3aa: CASSHTGVSEKLFF

abundance: few
j_gene: TRBJ2-7
d_gene: .
v_gene: TRBV4-1
CDR3nt: TGCGCCAGCAGCCAAGATTTTGAGCTCTACGAGCAGTACTTC
CDR3aa: CASSQDFELYEQYF

abundance: .
j_gene: TRBJ2-1
d_gene: .
v_gene: TRBV10-3
CDR3nt: TGTGCCATCAGCCTGGACTCCAGTGAGTCCTACAATGAGCAGTTCTTC
CDR3aa: CAISLDSSESYNEQFF

abundance: .
j_gene: TRBJ1-1
d_gene: .
v_gene: TRBV19
CDR3nt: TGTGCCAGTAGTGCCTACCGGACAGTTTATAACACTGAAGCTTTCTTT
CDR3aa: CASSAYRTVYNTEAFF

abundance: .
j_gene: TRBJ2-1
d_gene: .
v_gene: TRBV30
CDR3nt: TGTGCCTGGATTGCAGGCTCCTACAATGAGCAGTTCTTC
CDR3aa: CAWIAGSYNEQFF

abundance: .
j_gene: TRBJ2-5
d_gene: TRBD2
v_gene: TRBV5-1
CDR3nt: TGCGCCAGCAGCCAGTCTAGCGGAGGGGCCCAAGAGACCCAGTACTTC
CDR3aa: CASSQSSGGAQETQYF

abundance: .
j_gene: TRBJ1-1
d_gene: TRBD1
v_gene: TRBV6-2/TRBV6-3
CDR3nt: TGTGCCAGCAGCCGACCAGGGACAGCAAACACTGAAGCTTTCTTT
CDR3aa: CASSRPGTANTEAFF

abundance: .
j_gene: TRBJ1-4
d_gene: .
v_gene: TRBV30
CDR3nt: TGTGCCTGGAGTGCCCCGGGGGTGGATGAAAAACTGTTTTTT
CDR3aa: CAWSAPGVDEKLFF

abundance: few
j_gene: TRBJ2-7
d_gene: TRBD1
v_gene: TRBV5-6
CDR3nt: TGTGCCAGCAGCTTGGCTGGGACAGGGGGCTGGTACGAGCAGTACTTC
CDR3aa: CASSLAGTGGWYEQYF

abundance: .
j_gene: TRBJ2-1
d_gene: TRBD1
v_gene: TRBV9
CDR3nt: TGTGCCAGCAGCCCTGGGACAGATCGGCAGGAGCAGTTCTTC
CDR3aa: CASSPGTDRQEQFF

abundance: .
j_gene: TRBJ2-2
d_gene: TRBD1
v_gene: TRBV9
CDR3nt: TGTGCCAGCAGCGCACAGGGGGTTGGATATGGCGGGGAGCTGTTTTTT
CDR3aa: CASSAQGVGYGGELFF

abundance: many
j_gene: TRBJ2-7
d_gene: .
v_gene: TRBV19
CDR3nt: TGTGCCAGTAGTGGGGCTGCCTACGAGCAGTACTTC
CDR3aa: CASSGAAYEQYF

abundance: .
j_gene: TRBJ2-2
d_gene: .
v_gene: TRBV4-3
CDR3nt: TGCGCCAGCAACCAAGACGCGGGGGGACAGTCTCCCGGGGAGCTGTTTTTT
CDR3aa: CASNQDAGGQSPGELFF

abundance: few
j_gene: TRBJ2-1
d_gene: TRBD2
v_gene: TRBV18
CDR3nt: TGTGCCAGCTCACCCGGGAGGGCCCTTATGAATGAGCAGTTCTTC
CDR3aa: CASSPGRALMNEQFF

abundance: few
j_gene: TRBJ1-1
d_gene: .
v_gene: TRBV30
CDR3nt: TGTGCCTGGAGTGTAGGGGGTTTGTGGACTGAAGCTTTCTTT
CDR3aa: CAWSVGGLWTEAFF

abundance: .
j_gene: TRBJ1-1
d_gene: TRBD1
v_gene: TRBV4-2
CDR3nt: TGTGCCAGCAGCCGCCGATGGACAGGGAACACTGAAGCTTTCTTT
CDR3aa: CASSRRWTGNTEAFF

abundance: few
j_gene: TRBJ1-6
d_gene: .
v_gene: TRBV7-2
CDR3nt: TGTGCCAGCAGCTCACAGGTCTCAAATTCACCCCTCCACTTT
CDR3aa: CASSSQVSNSPLHF

abundance: few
j_gene: TRBJ2-7
d_gene: TRBD1
v_gene: TRBV5-4
CDR3nt: TGTGCCGCGAGCCGTGAAAGGACAGGGTCATACGAGCAGTACTTC
CDR3aa: CAASRERTGSYEQYF

abundance: once
j_gene: TRBJ2-7
d_gene: .
v_gene: TRBV4-2
CDR3nt: TGTGCCAGCAGCCAAGTCTATACAGGGAGCTCCTACGAGCAGTACTTC
CDR3aa: CASSQVYTGSSYEQYF

abundance: .
j_gene: TRBJ2-2
d_gene: TRBD2
v_gene: TRBV20-1
CDR3nt: TGCAGTGCTAGTTCGTCTAGCGGGACCGGGGAGCTGTTTTTT
CDR3aa: CSASSSSGTGELFF

abundance: once
j_gene: TRBJ2-7
d_gene: TRBD1
v_gene: TRBV30
CDR3nt: TGTGCCTGGAGCGTGGAGGGACAGGGTGTTGAGCAGTACTTC
CDR3aa: CAWSVEGQGVEQYF

abundance: .
j_gene: TRBJ2-2
d_gene: .
v_gene: TRBV28
CDR3nt: TGTGCCAGCGTGAGGAGATTGGTTACCGGGGAGCTGTTTTTT
CDR3aa: CASVRRLVTGELFF

abundance: .
j_gene: TRBJ1-5
d_gene: TRBD1
v_gene: TRBV23-1
CDR3nt: TGCGCCAGGGCCCCGGGACAGGGGCCTCAGCCCCAGCATTTT
CDR3aa: CARAPGQGPQPQHF

abundance: many
j_gene: TRBJ1-3
d_gene: .
v_gene: TRBV30
CDR3nt: TGTGCCTGGGCCCCAGGGATAGTAACTGGAAACACCATATATTTT
CDR3aa: CAWAPGIVTGNTIYF

abundance: .
j_gene: TRBJ2-3
d_gene: .
v_gene: TRBV4-3
CDR3nt: TGCGCCAGCAGCCAAGATCCCCAGAGCACAGATACGCAGTATTTT
CDR3aa: CASSQDPQSTDTQYF

abundance: .
j_gene: TRBJ2-7
d_gene: .
v_gene: TRBV13
CDR3nt: TGTGCCAGCAGCTTAGGCGGTACGGAGCAGTACTTC
CDR3aa: CASSLGGTEQYF

abundance: .
j_gene: TRBJ2-1
d_gene: TRBD2
v_gene: TRBV24-1
CDR3nt: TGTGCCACCAGTCCTGGACTAGCGGGAGTTAAGTTCTTC
CDR3aa: CATSPGLAGVKFF

abundance: .
j_gene: TRBJ2-1
d_gene: TRBD2
v_gene: TRBV7-2
CDR3nt: TGTGCCAGCAGCTTAGTAAGCGGGGCCTACAATGAGCAGTTCTTC
CDR3aa: CASSLVSGAYNEQFF

abundance: .
j_gene: TRBJ1-1
d_gene: TRBD1
v_gene: TRBV28
CDR3nt: TGTGCCAGCAGTAAGACAGGGGGGTGGACTGAAGCTTTCTTT
CDR3aa: CASSKTGGWTEAFF

abundance: .
j_gene: TRBJ2-1
d_gene: .
v_gene: TRBV5-1
CDR3nt: TGCGCCAGCAGCTGGGGACACAACAATGAGCAGTTCTTC
CDR3aa: CASSWGHNNEQFF

abundance: .
j_gene: TRBJ2-2
d_gene: TRBD2
v_gene: TRBV10-3
CDR3nt: TGTGCCATCAGTAGAACGGGGACTAGCGGAGCGACCGGGGAGCTGTTTTTT
CDR3aa: CAISRTGTSGATGELFF

abundance: .
j_gene: TRBJ2-1
d_gene: .
v_gene: TRBV5-1
CDR3nt: TGCGCCAGCAGCTTGCCCCCGGGAGAGCCCCTAATATCCTACAATGAGCAGTTCTTC
CDR3aa: CASSLPPGEPLISYNEQFF

abundance: .
j_gene: TRBJ2-7
d_gene: TRBD1
v_gene: TRBV28
CDR3nt: TGTGCCAGCTTCGAGACAGGGGGCGGTTTATACTTC
CDR3aa: CASFETGGGLYF

abundance: .
j_gene: TRBJ2-7
d_gene: TRBD1
v_gene: TRBV30
CDR3nt: TGTGCCCGACAGGGGGCCTATGAGCAGTACTTC
CDR3aa: CARQGAYEQYF

abundance: .
j_gene: TRBJ2-1
d_gene: TRBD2
v_gene: TRBV7-2
CDR3nt: TGTGCCAGCAGACTCGGACTAGCGGGAGGGAGGGAGCAGTTCTTC
CDR3aa: CASRLGLAGGREQFF

abundance: .
j_gene: TRBJ1-5
d_gene: .
v_gene: TRBV4-2
CDR3nt: TGTGCCAGCGGTTCTCAGGGGCCCCAGCATTTT
CDR3aa: CASGSQGPQHF

abundance: .
j_gene: TRBJ2-1
d_gene: TRBD2
v_gene: TRBV3-1/TRBV3-2
CDR3nt: TGTGCCAGCAGCCCGTCGTCGGGACTAGCGGGCTACAATGAGCAGTTCTTC
CDR3aa: CASSPSSGLAGYNEQFF

abundance: .
j_gene: TRBJ1-5
d_gene: .
v_gene: TRBV23-1
CDR3nt: TGCGCCAGCAGTCAAGTGCAGGGTCTGAGCAATCAGCCCCAGCATTTT
CDR3aa: CASSQVQGLSNQPQHF

abundance: .
j_gene: TRBJ2-7
d_gene: .
v_gene: TRBV14
CDR3nt: TGTGCCAGCAGCCAGCTAGGACTCTTCAACGAGCAGTACTTC
CDR3aa: CASSQLGLFNEQYF

abundance: .
j_gene: TRBJ1-2
d_gene: .
v_gene: TRBV6-5
CDR3nt: TGTGCCAGCAGTCCGACACGGACATCTAACTATGGCTACACCTTC
CDR3aa: CASSPTRTSNYGYTF